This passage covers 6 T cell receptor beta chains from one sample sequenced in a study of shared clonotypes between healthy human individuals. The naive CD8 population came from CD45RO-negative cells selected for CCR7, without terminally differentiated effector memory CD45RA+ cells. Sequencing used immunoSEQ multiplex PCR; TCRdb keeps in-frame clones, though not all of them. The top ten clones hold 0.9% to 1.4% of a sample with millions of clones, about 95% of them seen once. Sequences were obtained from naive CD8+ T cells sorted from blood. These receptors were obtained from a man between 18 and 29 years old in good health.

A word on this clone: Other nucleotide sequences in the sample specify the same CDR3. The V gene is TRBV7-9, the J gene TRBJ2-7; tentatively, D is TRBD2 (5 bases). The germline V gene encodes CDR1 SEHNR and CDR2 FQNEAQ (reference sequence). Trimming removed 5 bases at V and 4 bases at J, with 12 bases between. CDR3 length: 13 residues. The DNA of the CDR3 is TGTGCCAGCAGCCCTCGGACGGGGTACGAGCAGTACTTC. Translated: CASSPRTGYEQYF.

The CDR3 loop reads CASSLGRTSEQYF. The DNA for the CDR3 is TGTGCCAGCAGCTTAGGGAGGACTAGCGAGCAGTACTTC. The genes are TRBV7-9 and TRBJ2-7, with 7 positions matching TRBD2. This CDR3 spans 13 amino acids. Losses at the gene ends were 1 base for V and 6 bases for J; bases not matched to a gene: 3. CDR1 SEHNR and CDR2 FQNEAQ come from the germline V gene (reference sequence). Full variable domain (missing parts from reference TRBV7-9 and TRBJ2-7): DTGVSQNPRHKITKRGQNVTFRCDPISEHNRLYWYRQTLGQGPEFLTYFQNEAQLEKSRLLSDRFSAERPKGSFSTLEIQRTEQGDSAMYLCASSLGRTSEQYFGPGTRLTVT.

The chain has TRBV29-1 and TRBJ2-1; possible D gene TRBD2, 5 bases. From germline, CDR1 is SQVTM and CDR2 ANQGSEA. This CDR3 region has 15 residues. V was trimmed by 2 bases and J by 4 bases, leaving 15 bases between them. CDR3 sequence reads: CSVESSAVMYNEQFF. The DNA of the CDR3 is TGCAGCGTTGAAAGTTCAGCGGTAATGTACAATGAGCAGTTCTTC.

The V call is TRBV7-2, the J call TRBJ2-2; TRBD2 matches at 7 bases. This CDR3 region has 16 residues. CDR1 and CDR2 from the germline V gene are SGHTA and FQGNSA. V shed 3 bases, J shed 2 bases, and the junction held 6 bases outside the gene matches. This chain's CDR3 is CASSFLTSLNTGELFF. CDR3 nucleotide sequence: TGTGCCAGCAGCTTCCTGACTAGCCTAAACACCGGGGAGCTGTTTTTT.

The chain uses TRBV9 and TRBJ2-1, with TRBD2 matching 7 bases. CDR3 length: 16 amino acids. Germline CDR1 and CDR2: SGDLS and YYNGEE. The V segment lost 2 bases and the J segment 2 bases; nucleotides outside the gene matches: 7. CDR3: CASSVSGLGAYNEQFF. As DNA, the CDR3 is TGTGCCAGCAGCGTTTCCGGACTAGGTGCCTACAATGAGCAGTTCTTC.

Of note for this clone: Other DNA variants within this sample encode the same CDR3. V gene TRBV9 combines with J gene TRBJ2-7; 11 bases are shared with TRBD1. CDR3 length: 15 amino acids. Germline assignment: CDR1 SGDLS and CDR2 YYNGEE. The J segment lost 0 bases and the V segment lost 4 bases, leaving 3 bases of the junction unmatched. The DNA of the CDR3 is TGTGCCAGCAGCCCAGGACAGGGGGCCTCCTACGAGCAGTACTTC. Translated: CASSPGQGASYEQYF.